The T cell receptor beta chain under discussion was sequenced for a study of blood T cell repertoires in COVID-19. Per the study methods: Researchers report that nucleated cell counts were estimated from reference gene primer amplification. Some clones are missing from TCRdb's copy, which holds only in-frame ones; the method was immunoSEQ multiplex PCR. That table gives V, J and clone size, and the DNA gave D and trimming. The sample comprises around 150,000 clones, over 80% of which are singletons, and approximately 5% rests with the top ten. Enrollment of patients from Seattle took place during active infection, with longitudinal follow-up. This CDR3 has 13 residues. V was trimmed by 7 bases and J by 6 bases, leaving 10 bases between them. In germline, CDR1 is LNHDA, CDR2 SQIVND (reference sequence).

This sequence joins TRBV19 and TRBJ1-6; D ambiguous. Sequencing was done on a sample of peripheral blood. This receptor was identified in a man in his thirties or forties with COVID-19, enrolled during active disease. The CDR3 DNA sequence: TGTGCCAGTACGGTGATCGCTAATTCACCCCTCCACTTT. Its translation: CASTVIANSPLHF.